There are a few counts of the clone carrying this T cell receptor (beta chain). Its target is not known. Attachment of unique molecular identifiers was made to individual cDNA molecules. TCRdb re-derived calls from the 5' RACE reads in MiXCR, one entry per CDR3 protein. This sample has some 80,000 distinct CDR3 sequences, with more than 9% found just once. This entry comes from a study of early T cells in non-severe SARS-CoV-2 infection. Overall study context: Chains were not paired, and sequencing was done on bulk RNA from unsorted whole blood.

Notes on the study in general: A preference for anti-spike CD8 responses marked VDJdb matching, which missed private and CD4 specificities.

Trimming pared 5 bases from V and 6 bases from J, leaving 5 bases between. The CDR3 has 11 residues. Per germline, CDR1 SNHLY and CDR2 FYNNEI. The material sequenced was whole blood. V and J are TRBV2 and TRBJ2-4; D call uncertain. This TCR was recovered from an adult who was a healthcare worker with PCR-confirmed SARS-CoV-2 infection or an uninfected control (not recorded which). CDR3 amino acids: CASSFGNIQYF. The DNA of the CDR3 is TGTGCCAGCAGTTTTGGAAACATTCAGTACTTC.